One sample yielded the 21 T cell receptor beta chains listed below, sequenced in a study of CD8 T cells in Susac syndrome. With random hexamers, reverse transcription was performed on about 0.5 to 1 ug of RNA. TCRdb re-analysed the immunoSEQ multiplex PCR reads in MiXCR, keeping a single row per CDR3 protein. The sample has 150,000 to 200,000 distinct CDR3 sequences; approximately 94% are singletons. The sequencing input was CD4+ T cells from PBMCs. The source of these receptors is a human donor in good health.

The gene calls are TRBV27 and TRBJ1-2, with no clear D. The CDR3 has 17 amino acids. Per the germline V gene, CDR1 is MNHEY and CDR2 is SMNVEV (reference sequence). Trimming left V 0 bases short and J 2 bases short, with 16 bases between. This CDR3 is CASSLSLRLRENYGYTF. The CDR3 nucleotides read TGTGCCAGCAGTTTATCCCTCCGACTGAGGGAGAACTATGGCTACACCTTC.

CDR3 in DNA: TGTGCCAGCAGCCCCACAACTAGCGGGGGGGCCCCTTTGGGTACGCAGTATTTT. It translates to CASSPTTSGGAPLGTQYF. This chain uses TRBV3-1 with TRBJ2-3, with 13 bases that match TRBD2. The CDR3 runs to 18 residues. Trimming removed 4 bases from V and 8 bases from J; junction bases left unmatched: 15. Germline assignment: CDR1 LGHDT and CDR2 YNNKEL (reference sequence).

This sequence joins TRBV7-2 and TRBJ1-2; 9 nucleotides match TRBD1. This CDR3 is 14 amino acids long. J was trimmed by 9 bases and V by 1 base; bases with no gene match: 6. Germline assignment: CDR1 SGHTA and CDR2 FQGNSA. This CDR3 reads CASSLVQGANSYTF. DNA of the CDR3: TGTGCCAGCAGCTTAGTACAGGGGGCCAATAGCTACACCTTC. The whole variable domain, filled in from reference TRBV7-2 and TRBJ1-2, reads GAGVSQSPSNKVTEKGKDVELRCDPISGHTALYWYRQSLGQGLEFLIYFQGNSAPDKSGLPSDRFSAERTGGSVSTLTIQRTQQEDSAVYLCASSLVQGANSYTFGSGTRLTVV.

The chain carries TRBV3-1 and TRBJ1-5; D unclear. V was trimmed by 4 bases and J by 0 bases, leaving 13 bases between them. Germline CDR1 LGHDT, CDR2 YNNKEL (reference sequence). This CDR3 has 16 amino acids. CDR3 bases: TGTGCCAGCAGCCTTTCGACAAGCTATAGCAATCAGCCCCAGCATTTT. Amino acid sequence: CASSLSTSYSNQPQHF.

The chain has TRBV6-5 and TRBJ1-5; 10 nucleotides line up with TRBD1. Trimming at V came to 5 bases and at J to 7 bases, leaving 2 bases not matched to a gene. This CDR3 is built from 13 residues. From germline, CDR1 is MNHEY and CDR2 SVGAGI. This chain's CDR3 is CASSRDRGQPQHF. The CDR3 DNA reads TGTGCCAGCAGTCGGGACAGGGGACAGCCCCAGCATTTT.

The chain links TRBV25-1 to TRBJ1-1; TRBD1 might be the D (5 bases). V lost 3 bases and J 11 bases, leaving 10 bases between the germline ends. This CDR3 region has 11 residues. Germline V lookup: CDR1 MGHDK, CDR2 SYGVNS. The DNA of the CDR3 is TGTGCCAGCAGTGATGGACGGGGGGCTTTCTTT. Residues: CASSDGRGAFF. Full variable domain (rest looked up from reference TRBV25-1 and TRBJ1-1): EADIYQTPRYLVIGTGKKITLECSQTMGHDKMYWYQQDPGMELHLIHYSYGVNSTEKGDLSSESTVSRIRTEHFPLTLESARPSHTSQYLCASSDGRGAFFGQGTRLTVV.

Notes on this clonotype: At one boundary the junction diverges from the germline segment, which might be a read error. The chain is built from TRBV5-1 and TRBJ2-6, with D possibly TRBD1 on 5 matching bases. The germline CDR1 and CDR2 sequences are SGHRS and YFSETQ. The CDR3 is 13 amino acids. The CDR3 DNA reads TGCGCCAGCAGTCAATCTGGGGCCAACGTCCTGATTTTC. Residues: CASSQSGANVLIF.

This CDR3 is CASSPGQGTGNQPQHF. The DNA for the CDR3 is TGTGCCAGCAGTCCGGGACAGGGAACGGGCAATCAGCCCCAGCATTTT. This sequence joins TRBV12-3 or TRBV12-4 and TRBJ1-5; 9 bases line up with TRBD1. CDR3 size: 16 residues. Unmatched junction bases numbered 7, after V lost 5 bases and J lost 2 bases.

V usage is TRBV15 and J usage is TRBJ2-3, with 9 bases fitting TRBD2. Germline loops: CDR1 LNHNV, CDR2 YYDKDF (reference sequence). This CDR3 region has 16 residues. Losses at the gene ends were 3 bases for V and 4 bases for J; bases not matched to a gene: 8. The CDR3: CATSSGDGGGADTQYF. As DNA, the CDR3 is TGTGCCACCAGCAGCGGTGATGGCGGGGGGGCAGATACGCAGTATTTT.

The CDR3 region is CASGRTGTNEKLFF. CDR3 coding DNA: TGTGCCAGCGGCCGGACAGGGACTAATGAAAAACTGTTTTTT. The rearrangement joins TRBV27 to TRBJ1-4; 8 positions match TRBD1. After removal of 8 bases from V and 2 bases from J, the junction contained 4 bases not matched to a gene. This CDR3 spans 14 amino acids. CDR1 MNHEY and CDR2 SMNVEV come from the germline V gene (reference sequence).

This chain connects TRBV5-6 to TRBJ2-7; D might be TRBD1 (5 bases). This CDR3 is built from 18 residues. The V end was cut by 4 bases, the J end by 0 bases, with 23 bases between. CDR1 is SGHDT and CDR2 is YYEEEE in the germline V gene. The chain's CDR3 is CASSRSDSDSFSSYEQYV. CDR3 bases: TGTGCCAGCAGCCGAAGCGACAGCGACAGTTTTAGCTCCTACGAGCAGTACGTC.

This chain links TRBV30 with TRBJ2-7, with 8 bases aligning to TRBD1. The CDR3 covers 12 residues. Germline CDR1 reads GTSNPN; CDR2 reads SVGIG (reference sequence). V dropped 5 bases and J dropped 8; count of bases not matched to a gene: 8. CDR3 in amino acids: CAWSPRTGQQYF. CDR3 nucleotides: TGTGCCTGGTCGCCGCGGACAGGGCAGCAGTACTTC.

This clonotype has a handful of counts. The chain carries TRBV3-1 and TRBJ2-1; 7 nucleotides agree with TRBD1. This CDR3 spans 15 amino acids. With V trimmed by 1 base and J by 1 base, 1 base remained unmatched. Germline V lookup: CDR1 LGHDT, CDR2 YNNKEL (reference sequence). The CDR3: CASSQGQGSYNEQFF. The CDR3 nucleotides are TGTGCCAGCAGCCAAGGACAGGGTTCCTACAATGAGCAGTTCTTC.

The rearrangement uses TRBV6-2 or TRBV6-3 and TRBJ2-5; 7 nucleotides align to TRBD1. V trimming: 2 bases; J trimming: 0 bases; junction bases outside the gene matches: 6. Germline V gives CDR1 MNHEY, CDR2 SVGEGT. The CDR3 totals 16 residues. The chain's CDR3 is CASSYRDSWYQETQYF. The CDR3 region has the DNA TGTGCCAGCAGTTACCGGGACAGCTGGTACCAAGAGACCCAGTACTTC.

This chain links TRBV3-1 with TRBJ1-6; D is undetermined. The V gene lost 0 bases and the J gene lost 8 bases, with 8 bases spanning the gap. The CDR3 contains 14 residues. Germline V gene data show CDR1 as LGHDT and CDR2 as YNNKEL (reference sequence). Written as DNA, the CDR3 is TGTGCCAGCAGCCAAGATCGAAGGTATTCACCCCTCCACTTT. Protein: CASSQDRRYSPLHF. Full variable domain (rest looked up from reference TRBV3-1 and TRBJ1-6): DTAVSQTPKYLVTQMGNDKSIKCEQNLGHDTMYWYKQDSKKFLKIMFSYNNKELIINETVPNRFSPKSPDKAHLNLHINSLELGDSAVYFCASSQDRRYSPLHFGNGTRLTVT.

The V call is TRBV20-1, the J call TRBJ2-5, with TRBD2 as a possible D gene (7 bases). This CDR3 region has 14 residues. Between the trimmed V and J ends, which lost 6 bases and 5 bases, there was a span of 19 bases. Looked up from germline, CDR1 is DFQATT and CDR2 is SNEGSKA (reference sequence). CDR3 sequence reads: CSAKTRGRFETQYF. CDR3 nucleotide sequence: TGCAGTGCCAAGACGCGGGGGCGTTTTGAGACCCAGTACTTC.

This clonotype has only one observation. The chain recombines TRBV9 with TRBJ2-7; 11 positions agree with TRBD1. The CDR3 contains 15 residues. J gave up 3 bases and V 4 bases, and 6 bases lay outside the gene matches. CDR1 is SGDLS and CDR2 is YYNGEE in the germline V gene. CDR3 DNA: TGTGCCAGCAGCCCCGGGGGACAGGGGGGCTACGAGCAGTACTTC. As protein: CASSPGGQGGYEQYF.

This clonotype was seen just once. V is TRBV20-1 and J is TRBJ1-2; D is perhaps TRBD1 (6 bases). The CDR3 is made up of 15 amino acids. The V end was cut by 3 bases, the J end by 4 bases, with 18 bases between. Germline CDR1 reads DFQATT; CDR2 reads SNEGSKA (reference sequence). The CDR3 DNA reads TGCAGTGCTAGGGTCGGGGGCCTGGATTCCTATGGCTACACCTTC. Amino acid sequence: CSARVGGLDSYGYTF.

This sequence joins TRBV6-1 and TRBJ2-2, with D hard to call. The CDR3 runs 13 residues. The germline gives CDR1 MNHNS, CDR2 SASEGT. Trimming stripped 2 bases from V and 8 bases from J, with 9 bases between. CDR3 DNA sequence: TGTGCCAGCAGTGAACGGGCAGAAGGGGAGCTGTTTTTT. Amino acid sequence: CASSERAEGELFF.

V is TRBV4-1 and J is TRBJ2-2; D uncertain. Germline CDR1 is MGHRA and CDR2 is YSYEKL. This CDR3 region has 12 residues. V shed 4 bases and J shed 7 bases, with 7 bases lying between them. The CDR3 loop reads CASSPPFGELFF. The DNA for the CDR3 is TGCGCCAGCAGCCCCCCCTTCGGGGAGCTGTTTTTT.

The chain recombines TRBV15 with TRBJ2-7; no definite D call. This CDR3 contains 14 residues. In germline, CDR1 is LNHNV, CDR2 YYDKDF (reference sequence). Trimming left V 0 bases short and J 2 bases short, with 8 bases between. CDR3 sequence (DNA): TGTGCCACCAGCAGAGAAGGACCGCCCTACGAGCAGTACTTC. Protein sequence: CATSREGPPYEQYF.